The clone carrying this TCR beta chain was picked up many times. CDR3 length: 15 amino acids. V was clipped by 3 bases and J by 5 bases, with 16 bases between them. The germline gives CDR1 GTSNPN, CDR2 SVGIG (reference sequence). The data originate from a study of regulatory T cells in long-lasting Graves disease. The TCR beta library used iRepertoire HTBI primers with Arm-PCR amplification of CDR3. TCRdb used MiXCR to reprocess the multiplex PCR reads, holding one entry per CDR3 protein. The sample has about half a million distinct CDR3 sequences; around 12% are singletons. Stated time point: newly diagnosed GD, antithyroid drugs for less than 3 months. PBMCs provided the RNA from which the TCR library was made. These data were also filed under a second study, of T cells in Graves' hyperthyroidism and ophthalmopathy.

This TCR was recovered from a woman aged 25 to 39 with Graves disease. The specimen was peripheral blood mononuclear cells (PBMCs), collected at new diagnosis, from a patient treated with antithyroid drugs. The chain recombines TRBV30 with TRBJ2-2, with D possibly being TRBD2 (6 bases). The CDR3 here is CAWSEPGRRTGELFF. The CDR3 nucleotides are TGTGCCTGGAGCGAACCGGGGAGGCGGACCGGGGAGCTGTTTTTT.